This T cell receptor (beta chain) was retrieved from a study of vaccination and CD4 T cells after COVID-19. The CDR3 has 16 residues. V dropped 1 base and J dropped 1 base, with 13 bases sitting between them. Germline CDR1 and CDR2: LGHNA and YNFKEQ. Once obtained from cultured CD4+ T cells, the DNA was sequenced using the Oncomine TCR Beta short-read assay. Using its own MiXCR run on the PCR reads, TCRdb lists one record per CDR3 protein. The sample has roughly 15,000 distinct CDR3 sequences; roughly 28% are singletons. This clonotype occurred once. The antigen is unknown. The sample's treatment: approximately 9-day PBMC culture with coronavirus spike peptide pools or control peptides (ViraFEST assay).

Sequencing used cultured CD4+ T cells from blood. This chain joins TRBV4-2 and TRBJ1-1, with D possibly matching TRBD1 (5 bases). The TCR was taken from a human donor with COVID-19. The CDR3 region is CASSQVGRGRNTEAFF. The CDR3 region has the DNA TGTGCCAGCAGCCAAGTTGGAAGGGGCAGGAACACTGAAGCTTTCTTT.